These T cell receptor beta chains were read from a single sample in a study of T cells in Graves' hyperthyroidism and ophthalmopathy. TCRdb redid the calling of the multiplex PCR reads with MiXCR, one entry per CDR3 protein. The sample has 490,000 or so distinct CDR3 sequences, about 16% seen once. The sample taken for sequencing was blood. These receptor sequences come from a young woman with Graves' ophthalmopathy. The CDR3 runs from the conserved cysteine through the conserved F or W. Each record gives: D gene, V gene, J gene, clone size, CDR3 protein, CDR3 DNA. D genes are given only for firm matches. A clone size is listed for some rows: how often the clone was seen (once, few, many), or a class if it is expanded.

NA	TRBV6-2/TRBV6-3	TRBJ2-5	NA	CASSPLGPQETQYF	TGTGCCAGCAGCCCCCTGGGTCCTCAAGAGACCCAGTACTTC
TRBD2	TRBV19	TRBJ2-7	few	CASSYDSLSGSTEQYF	TGTGCCAGTTCCTATGACAGCCTTAGCGGGAGTACCGAGCAGTACTTC
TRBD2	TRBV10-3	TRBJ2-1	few	CAISESTSGINEQFF	TGTGCCATCAGTGAGTCCACTAGCGGGATAAATGAGCAGTTCTTC
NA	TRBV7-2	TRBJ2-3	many	CASSPIGRSKQYF	TGTGCCAGCAGCCCAATTGGCCGGAGTAAGCAGTATTTT
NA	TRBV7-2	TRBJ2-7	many	CASSLGWGRRYEQYF	TGTGCCAGCAGCTTAGGCTGGGGGAGGAGATACGAGCAGTACTTC
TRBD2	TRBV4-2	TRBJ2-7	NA	CASSPGRAFAEQYF	TGTGCCAGCAGCCCCGGGAGGGCCTTTGCCGAGCAGTACTTC
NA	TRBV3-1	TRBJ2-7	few	CASSDGPFYEQYF	TGTGCCAGCAGCGACGGCCCGTTCTACGAGCAGTACTTC
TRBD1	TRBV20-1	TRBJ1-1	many	CSAQTGETTGTEAFF	TGCAGTGCTCAGACAGGGGAAACTACCGGCACTGAAGCTTTCTTT
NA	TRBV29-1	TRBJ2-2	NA	CSVEEVPTVSDTGELFF	TGCAGCGTTGAAGAGGTCCCGACAGTGTCCGACACCGGGGAGCTGTTTTTT
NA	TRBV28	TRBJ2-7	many	CASSLLLTHATYEQYF	TGTGCCAGCAGTTTACTACTAACCCACGCTACTTACGAGCAGTACTTC
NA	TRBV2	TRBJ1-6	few	CASSVSPGPLHF	TGTGCCAGCAGTGTGAGTCCGGGTCCCCTCCACTTT
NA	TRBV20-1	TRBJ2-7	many	CSAPEGTPNEQYF	TGCAGTGCCCCAGAAGGGACTCCAAACGAGCAGTACTTC
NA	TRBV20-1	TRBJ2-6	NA	CSASFSGANVLTF	TGCAGTGCTAGTTTCTCTGGGGCCAACGTCCTGACTTTC
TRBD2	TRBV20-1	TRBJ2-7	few	CSATQTSGSSYEQYF	TGCAGTGCTACCCAAACTAGCGGGAGTTCCTACGAGCAGTACTTC
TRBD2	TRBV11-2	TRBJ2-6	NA	CASSRRGGSGANVLTF	TGTGCCAGCAGCCGCCGGGGGGGCTCAGGGGCCAACGTCCTGACTTTC
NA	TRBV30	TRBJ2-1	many	CAWNRGQKNYNEQFF	TGTGCCTGGAACCGAGGACAGAAAAACTACAATGAGCAGTTCTTC
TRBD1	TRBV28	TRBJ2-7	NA	CATTPGTAFYEQYF	TGTGCCACCACCCCCGGGACAGCTTTTTACGAGCAGTACTTC
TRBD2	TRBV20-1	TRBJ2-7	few	CSASGTSGSGKGYEQYF	TGCAGTGCTAGCGGGACTAGCGGGAGTGGCAAAGGGTACGAGCAGTACTTC
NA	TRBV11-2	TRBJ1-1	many	CASSLDPRRMNTEAFF	TGTGCCAGCAGCTTAGACCCTCGACGGATGAACACTGAAGCTTTCTTT
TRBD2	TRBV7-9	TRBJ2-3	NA	CASLLAGVGGTDTQYF	TGTGCCAGCCTACTAGCGGGAGTGGGGGGCACAGATACGCAGTATTTT
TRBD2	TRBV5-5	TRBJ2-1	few	CASSSQAGGANEQFF	TGTGCCAGCAGCTCTCAAGCGGGGGGGGCCAATGAGCAGTTCTTC
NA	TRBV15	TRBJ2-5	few	CATSRDRDQETQYF	TGTGCCACCAGCAGAGACAGAGACCAAGAGACCCAGTACTTC
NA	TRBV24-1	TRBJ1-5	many	CATRTAFYSNQPQHF	TGTGCCACCAGGACGGCCTTTTATAGCAATCAGCCCCAGCATTTT